What follows is one TCR beta chain and its context. What it binds is unknown. With approximately ten days of culture completed, CD4+ T cells were isolated. Per germline, CDR1 MGHRA and CDR2 YSYEKL. With 1 base clipped from V and 3 bases from J, the junction kept 8 bases outside the gene matches. The CDR3 contains 16 residues. The method was immunoSEQ multiplex PCR; TCRdb's version includes in-frame clones alone and lacks a portion of them. The sample yields 35,000 to 40,000 clones, about 70% seen once. The sample is drawn from a study of vaccination effects on CD4 cells after COVID-19. For the study at large: Sequencing was preceded by expansion of antigen-specific CD4+ T cells with viral peptide pools in the ViraFEST assay. PBMC cultures contained approximately 1.8 million cells per well, about 10 IU/ml IL-2 and 10 ug/ml peptides.

Study-wide findings and caveats: Only a few convalescent patients and no early post-infection timepoints featured in the study. From healthy vaccinees, only 1 of 255 vaccine-induced clones also reacted to common cold coronaviruses.

This chain connects TRBV4-1 to TRBJ2-7, with 8 bases that match TRBD1. The TCR comes from a human donor who received a COVID-19 vaccine. This specimen consisted of CD4+ T cells from PBMCs cultured without peptide, obtained before COVID-19 vaccination. The CDR3 reads CASSQASPGQVYEQYF. CDR3 in DNA: TGCGCCAGCAGCCAAGCTTCTCCGGGACAGGTCTACGAGCAGTACTTC.